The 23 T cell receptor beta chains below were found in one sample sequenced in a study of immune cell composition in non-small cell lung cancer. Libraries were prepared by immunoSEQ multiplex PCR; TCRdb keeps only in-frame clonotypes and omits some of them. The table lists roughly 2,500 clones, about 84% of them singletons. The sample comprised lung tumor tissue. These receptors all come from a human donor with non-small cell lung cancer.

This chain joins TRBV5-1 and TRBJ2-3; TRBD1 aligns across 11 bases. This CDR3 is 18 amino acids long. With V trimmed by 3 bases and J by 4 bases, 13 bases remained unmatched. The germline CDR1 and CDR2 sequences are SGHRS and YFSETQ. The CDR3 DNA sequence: TGCGCCAGCAGCTACGGACAGGGGGCCTTTTCTGGCGCAGATACGCAGTATTTT. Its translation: CASSYGQGAFSGADTQYF.

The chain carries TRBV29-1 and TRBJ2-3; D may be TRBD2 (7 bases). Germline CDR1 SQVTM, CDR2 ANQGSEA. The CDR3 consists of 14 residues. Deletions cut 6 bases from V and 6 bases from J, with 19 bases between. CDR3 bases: TGCAGCGTCCCTATAGGGGGGGCGCGGGATACGCAGTATTTT. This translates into CSVPIGGARDTQYF.

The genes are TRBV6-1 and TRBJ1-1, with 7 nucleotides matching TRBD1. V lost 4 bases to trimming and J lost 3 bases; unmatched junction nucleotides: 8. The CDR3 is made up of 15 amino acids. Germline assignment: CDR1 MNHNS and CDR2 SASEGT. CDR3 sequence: CASSAVTGDYTEAFF. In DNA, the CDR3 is TGTGCCAGCAGTGCCGTAACAGGGGACTACACTGAAGCTTTCTTT.

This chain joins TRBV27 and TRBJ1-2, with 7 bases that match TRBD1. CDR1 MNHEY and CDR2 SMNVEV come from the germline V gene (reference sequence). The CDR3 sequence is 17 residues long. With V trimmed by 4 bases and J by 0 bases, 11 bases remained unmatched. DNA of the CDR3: TGTGCCAGCAGTTACACCTCCGGGACAGTCACTAACTATGGCTACACCTTC. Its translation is CASSYTSGTVTNYGYTF.

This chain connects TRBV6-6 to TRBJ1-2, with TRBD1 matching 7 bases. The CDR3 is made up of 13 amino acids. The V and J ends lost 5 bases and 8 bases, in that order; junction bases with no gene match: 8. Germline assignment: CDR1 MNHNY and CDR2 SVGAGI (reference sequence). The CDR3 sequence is CASSTGQIGGYTF. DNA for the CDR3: TGTGCCAGCAGTACGGGACAGATTGGCGGCTACACCTTC.

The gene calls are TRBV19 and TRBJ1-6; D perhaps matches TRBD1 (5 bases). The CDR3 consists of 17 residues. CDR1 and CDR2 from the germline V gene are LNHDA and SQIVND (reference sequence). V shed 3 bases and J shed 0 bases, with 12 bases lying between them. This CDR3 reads CASSIFQGSSYNSPLHF. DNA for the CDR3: TGTGCCAGTAGTATCTTCCAGGGAAGCTCCTATAATTCACCCCTCCACTTT.

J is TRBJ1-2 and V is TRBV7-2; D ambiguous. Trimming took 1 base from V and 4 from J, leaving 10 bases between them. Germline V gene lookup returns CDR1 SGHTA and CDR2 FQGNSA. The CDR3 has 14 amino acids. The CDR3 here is CASSLDRGSYGYTF. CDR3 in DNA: TGTGCCAGCAGCTTAGATCGGGGATCCTATGGCTACACCTTC. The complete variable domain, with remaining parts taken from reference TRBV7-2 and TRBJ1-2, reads GAGVSQSPSNKVTEKGKDVELRCDPISGHTALYWYRQSLGQGLEFLIYFQGNSAPDKSGLPSDRFSAERTGGSVSTLTIQRTQQEDSAVYLCASSLDRGSYGYTFGSGTRLTVV.

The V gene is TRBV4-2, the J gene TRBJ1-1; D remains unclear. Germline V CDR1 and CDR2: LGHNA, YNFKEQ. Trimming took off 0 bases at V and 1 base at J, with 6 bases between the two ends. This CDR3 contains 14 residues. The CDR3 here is CASSQERGNTEAFF. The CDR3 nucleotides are TGTGCCAGCAGCCAAGAAAGAGGGAACACTGAAGCTTTCTTT.

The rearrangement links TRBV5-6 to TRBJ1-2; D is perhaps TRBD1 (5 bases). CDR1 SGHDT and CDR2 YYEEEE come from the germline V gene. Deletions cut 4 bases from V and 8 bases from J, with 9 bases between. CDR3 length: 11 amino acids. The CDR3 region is CASSIQVGYTF. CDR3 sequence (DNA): TGTGCCAGCAGCATACAGGTAGGCTACACCTTC.

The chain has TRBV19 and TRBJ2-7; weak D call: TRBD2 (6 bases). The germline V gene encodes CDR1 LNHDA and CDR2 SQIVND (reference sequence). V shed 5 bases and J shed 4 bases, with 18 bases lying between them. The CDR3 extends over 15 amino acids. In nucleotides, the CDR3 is TGTGCCAGTAGTCCGGGAGTCCGATACTTGTACGAGCAGTACTTC. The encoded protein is CASSPGVRYLYEQYF.

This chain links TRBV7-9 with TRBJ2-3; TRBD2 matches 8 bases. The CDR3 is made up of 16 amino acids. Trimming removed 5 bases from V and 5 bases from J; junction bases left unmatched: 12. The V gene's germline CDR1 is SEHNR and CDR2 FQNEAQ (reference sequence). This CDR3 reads CASSPPGLAQIDTQYF. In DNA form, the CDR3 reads TGTGCCAGCAGCCCCCCCGGACTAGCCCAGATAGATACGCAGTATTTT.

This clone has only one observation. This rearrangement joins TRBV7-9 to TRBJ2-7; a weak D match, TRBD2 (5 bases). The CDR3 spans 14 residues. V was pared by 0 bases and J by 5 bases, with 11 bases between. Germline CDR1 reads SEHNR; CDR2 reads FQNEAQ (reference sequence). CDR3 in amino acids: CASSLAPPGNEQYF. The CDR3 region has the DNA TGTGCCAGCAGCTTAGCCCCCCCGGGGAACGAGCAGTACTTC.

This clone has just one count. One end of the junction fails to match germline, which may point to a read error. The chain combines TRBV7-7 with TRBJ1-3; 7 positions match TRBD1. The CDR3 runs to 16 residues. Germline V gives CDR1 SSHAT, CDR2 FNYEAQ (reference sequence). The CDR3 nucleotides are TGTGCTAGCACTCCACAACAGGGGTGGCCTGGAAACACCATATATTTT. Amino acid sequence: CASTPQQGWPGNTIYF. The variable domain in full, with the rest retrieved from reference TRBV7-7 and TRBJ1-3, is GAGVSQSPRYKVTKRGQDVTLRCDPISSHATLYWYQQALGQGPEFLTYFNYEAQPDKSGLPSDRFSAERPEGSISTLTIQRTEQRDSAMYRCASTPQQGWPGNTIYFGEGSWLTVV.

The CDR3 coding sequence is TGTGCCAGCAGCTTGGCGCGAGGGAGTCAGCCCCAGCATTTT. It translates to CASSLARGSQPQHF. This chain joins TRBV5-6 and TRBJ1-5; D uncertain. From germline, CDR1 is SGHDT and CDR2 YYEEEE. V gave up 0 bases and J gave up 6 bases, with 10 bases separating them. CDR3 length: 14 residues.

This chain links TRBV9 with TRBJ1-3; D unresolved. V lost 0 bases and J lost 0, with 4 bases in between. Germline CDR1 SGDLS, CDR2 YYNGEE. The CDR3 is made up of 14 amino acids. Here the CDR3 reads CASSVGSSGNTIYF. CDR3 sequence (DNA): TGTGCCAGCAGCGTAGGTAGCTCTGGAAACACCATATATTTT.

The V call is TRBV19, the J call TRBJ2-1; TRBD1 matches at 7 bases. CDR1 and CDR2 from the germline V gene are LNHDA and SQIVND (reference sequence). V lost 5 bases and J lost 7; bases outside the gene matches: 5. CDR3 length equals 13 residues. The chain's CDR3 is CASSEGGWNEQFF. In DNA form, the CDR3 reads TGTGCCAGTAGTGAAGGGGGCTGGAATGAGCAGTTCTTC.

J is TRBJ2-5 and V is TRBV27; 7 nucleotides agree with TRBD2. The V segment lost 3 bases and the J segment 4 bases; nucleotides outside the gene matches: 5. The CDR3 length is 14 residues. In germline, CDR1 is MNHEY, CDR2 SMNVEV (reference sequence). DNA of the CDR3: TGTGCCAGCAGTTTGGGGGGGGAAGGAGAGACCCAGTACTTC. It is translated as CASSLGGEGETQYF.

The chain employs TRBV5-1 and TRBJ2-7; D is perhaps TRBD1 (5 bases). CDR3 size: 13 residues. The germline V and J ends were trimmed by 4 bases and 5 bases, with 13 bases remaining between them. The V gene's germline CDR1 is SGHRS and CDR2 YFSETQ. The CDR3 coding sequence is TGCGCCAGCAGCCAGGGTGGTCAAGACGAGCAGTACTTC. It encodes CASSQGGQDEQYF.

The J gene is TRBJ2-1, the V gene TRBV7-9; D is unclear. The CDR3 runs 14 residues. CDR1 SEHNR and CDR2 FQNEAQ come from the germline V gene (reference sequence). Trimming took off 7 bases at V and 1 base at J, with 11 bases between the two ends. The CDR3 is CASNVIGSYNEQFF. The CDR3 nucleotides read TGTGCCAGCAATGTTATCGGTTCCTACAATGAGCAGTTCTTC.

This CDR3 reads CASSSSGGPDSPLHF. CDR3 sequence (DNA): TGTGCCAGCAGCTCATCAGGGGGTCCGGATTCACCCCTCCACTTT. The chain links TRBV7-6 to TRBJ1-6, with TRBD1 matching over 7 bases. The CDR3 extends over 15 amino acids. Germline V gene lookup returns CDR1 SGHVS and CDR2 FNYEAQ. V shed 4 bases, J shed 8 bases, and the junction held 8 bases outside the gene matches.

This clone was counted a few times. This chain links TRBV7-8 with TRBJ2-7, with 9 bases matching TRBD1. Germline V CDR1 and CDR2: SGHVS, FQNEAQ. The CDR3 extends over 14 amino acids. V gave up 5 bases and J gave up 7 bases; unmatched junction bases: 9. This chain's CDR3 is CASSRTGEVEEQYF. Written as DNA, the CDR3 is TGTGCCAGCAGCCGGACAGGGGAGGTAGAGGAGCAGTACTTC.

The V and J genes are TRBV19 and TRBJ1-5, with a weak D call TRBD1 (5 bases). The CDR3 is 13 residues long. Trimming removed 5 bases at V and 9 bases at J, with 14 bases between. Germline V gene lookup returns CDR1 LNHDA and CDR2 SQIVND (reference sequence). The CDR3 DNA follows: TGTGCCAGTAGTGACAGTTTGATCTGGCCCCAGCATTTT. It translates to CASSDSLIWPQHF.

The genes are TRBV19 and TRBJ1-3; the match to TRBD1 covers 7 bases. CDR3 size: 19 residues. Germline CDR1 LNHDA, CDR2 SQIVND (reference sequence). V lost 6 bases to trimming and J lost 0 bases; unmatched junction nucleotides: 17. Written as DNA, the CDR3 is TGTGCCAGTAGCCGAGGGCAGGGGGAATGGTGGCCCTCTGGAAACACCATATATTTT. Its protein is CASSRGQGEWWPSGNTIYF.